This TCR beta chain stems from a study of radiation and T cells in renal cell carcinoma. TCRdb's copy holds only in-frame clones and misses some; the assay was immunoSEQ multiplex PCR. The sample lists more than 60,000 clones, over 80% occurring once. Trimming pared 5 bases from V and 0 bases from J, leaving 8 bases between. Germline CDR1 reads SGHDN; CDR2 reads FVKESK. The CDR3 loop spans 13 amino acids. The time point is: blood 4 weeks post-SBRT, at nephrectomy. The treatment here: 15 Gy SBRT to primary tumor, nephrectomy 4 weeks later. This clone was observed a few times. Its antigen is currently unknown. General study findings and limits: From baseline, blood top tumor clonotypes peaked at 2 weeks post-radiation.

The genes are TRBV14 and TRBJ2-7; perhaps TRBD2 as D (5 bases). This receptor was obtained from a woman aged 60-75 years with renal cell carcinoma. Sequences were derived from blood, sampled from a patient whose treatment included radiotherapy and nephrectomy. The CDR3 DNA reads as TGTGCCAGCAGCTCCGGACTCTCCTACGAGCAGTACTTC. Amino acid sequence: CASSSGLSYEQYF.